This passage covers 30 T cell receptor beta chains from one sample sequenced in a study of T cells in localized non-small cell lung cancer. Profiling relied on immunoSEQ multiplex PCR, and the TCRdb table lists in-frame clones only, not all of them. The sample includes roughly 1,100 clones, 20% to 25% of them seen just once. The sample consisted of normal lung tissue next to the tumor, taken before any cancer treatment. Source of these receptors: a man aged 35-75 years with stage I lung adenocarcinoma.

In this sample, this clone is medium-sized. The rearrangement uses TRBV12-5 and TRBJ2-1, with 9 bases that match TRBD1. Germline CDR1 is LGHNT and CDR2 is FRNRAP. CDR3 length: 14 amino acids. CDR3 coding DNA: TGTGCCAGCACCCGGGACAGGGTATTGAATGAGCAGTTCTTC. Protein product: CASTRDRVLNEQFF.

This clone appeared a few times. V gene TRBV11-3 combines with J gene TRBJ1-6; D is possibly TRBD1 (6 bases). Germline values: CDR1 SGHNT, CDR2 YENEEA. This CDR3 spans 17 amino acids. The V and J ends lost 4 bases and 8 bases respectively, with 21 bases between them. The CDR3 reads CASSSEVGAVRDSPLHF. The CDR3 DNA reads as TGTGCCAGCAGCTCGGAGGTGGGGGCCGTCCGGGATTCACCCCTCCACTTT.

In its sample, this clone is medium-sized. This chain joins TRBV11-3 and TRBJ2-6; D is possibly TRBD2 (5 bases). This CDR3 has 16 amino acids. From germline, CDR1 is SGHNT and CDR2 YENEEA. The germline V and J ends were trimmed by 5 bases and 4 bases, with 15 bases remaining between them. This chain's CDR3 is CASSPALGRGANVLTF. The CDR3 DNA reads TGTGCCAGCAGCCCAGCGTTAGGGAGAGGGGCCAACGTCCTGACTTTC.

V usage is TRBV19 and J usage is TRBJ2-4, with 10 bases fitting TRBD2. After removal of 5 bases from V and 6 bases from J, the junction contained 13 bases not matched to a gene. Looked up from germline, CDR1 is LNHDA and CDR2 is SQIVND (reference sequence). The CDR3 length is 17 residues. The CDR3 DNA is TGTGCCAGTAGTTATAAGGGGCTAGCGGGAGATTTAAACATTCAGTACTTC. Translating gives CASSYKGLAGDLNIQYF.

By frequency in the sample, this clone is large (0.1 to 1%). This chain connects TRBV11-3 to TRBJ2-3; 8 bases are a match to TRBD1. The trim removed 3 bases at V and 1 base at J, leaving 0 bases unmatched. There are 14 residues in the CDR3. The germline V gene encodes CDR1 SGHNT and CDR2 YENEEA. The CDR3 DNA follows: TGTGCCAGCAGCTTGACAGGGGGCACAGATACGCAGTATTTT. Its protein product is CASSLTGGTDTQYF. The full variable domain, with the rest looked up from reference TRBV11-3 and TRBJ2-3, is EAGVVQSPRYKIIEKKQPVAFWCNPISGHNTLYWYLQNLGQGPELLIRYENEEAVDDSQLPKDRFSAERLKGVDSTLKIQPAELGDSAVYLCASSLTGGTDTQYFGPGTRLTVL.

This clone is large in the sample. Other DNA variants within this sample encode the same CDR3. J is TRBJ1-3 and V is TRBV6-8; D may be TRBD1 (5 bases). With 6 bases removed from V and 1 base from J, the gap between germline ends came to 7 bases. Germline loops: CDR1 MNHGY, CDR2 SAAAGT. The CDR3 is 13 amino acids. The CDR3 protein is CASRAGSGNTIYF. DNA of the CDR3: TGTGCCAGCAGGGCAGGGTCTGGAAACACCATATATTTT.

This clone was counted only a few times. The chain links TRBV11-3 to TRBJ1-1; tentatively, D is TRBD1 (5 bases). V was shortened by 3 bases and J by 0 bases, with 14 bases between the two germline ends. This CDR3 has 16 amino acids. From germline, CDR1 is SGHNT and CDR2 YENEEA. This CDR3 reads CASSLGGGTMNTEAFF. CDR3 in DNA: TGTGCCAGCAGCTTGGGTGGCGGGACGATGAACACTGAAGCTTTCTTT. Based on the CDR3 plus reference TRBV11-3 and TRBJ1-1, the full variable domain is EAGVVQSPRYKIIEKKQPVAFWCNPISGHNTLYWYLQNLGQGPELLIRYENEEAVDDSQLPKDRFSAERLKGVDSTLKIQPAELGDSAVYLCASSLGGGTMNTEAFFGQGTRLTVV.

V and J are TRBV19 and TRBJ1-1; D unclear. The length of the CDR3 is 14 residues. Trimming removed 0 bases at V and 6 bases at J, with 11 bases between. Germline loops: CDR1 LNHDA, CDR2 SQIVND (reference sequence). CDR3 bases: TGTGCCAGTAGTATAGAACTGCGAGGATCTGAAGCTTTCTTT. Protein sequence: CASSIELRGSEAFF.

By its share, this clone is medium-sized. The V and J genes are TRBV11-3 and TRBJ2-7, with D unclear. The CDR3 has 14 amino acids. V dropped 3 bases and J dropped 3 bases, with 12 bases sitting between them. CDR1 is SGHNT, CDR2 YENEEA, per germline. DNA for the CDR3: TGTGCCAGCAGCTTGGATATCGTAGACTACGAGCAGTACTTC. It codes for CASSLDIVDYEQYF.

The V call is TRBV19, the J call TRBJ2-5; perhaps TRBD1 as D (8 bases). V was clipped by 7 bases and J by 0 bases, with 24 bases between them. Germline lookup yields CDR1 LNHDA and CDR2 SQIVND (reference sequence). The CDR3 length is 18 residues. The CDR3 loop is CASTRDRRSLADQETQYF. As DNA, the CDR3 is TGTGCCAGTACGAGGGACAGGCGTTCTCTAGCGGACCAAGAGACCCAGTACTTC.

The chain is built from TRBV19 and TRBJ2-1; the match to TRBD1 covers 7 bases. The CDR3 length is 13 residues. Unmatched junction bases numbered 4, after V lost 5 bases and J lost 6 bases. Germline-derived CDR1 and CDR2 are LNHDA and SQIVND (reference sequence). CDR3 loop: CASSRTGGNEQFF. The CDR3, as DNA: TGTGCCAGTAGTCGGACAGGAGGCAATGAGCAGTTCTTC.

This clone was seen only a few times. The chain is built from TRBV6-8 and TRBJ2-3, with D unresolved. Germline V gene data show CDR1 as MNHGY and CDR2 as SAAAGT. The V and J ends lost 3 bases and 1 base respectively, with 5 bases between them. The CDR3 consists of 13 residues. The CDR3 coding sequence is TGTGCCAGCAGTTATACAGGCACAGATACGCAGTATTTT. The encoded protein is CASSYTGTDTQYF.

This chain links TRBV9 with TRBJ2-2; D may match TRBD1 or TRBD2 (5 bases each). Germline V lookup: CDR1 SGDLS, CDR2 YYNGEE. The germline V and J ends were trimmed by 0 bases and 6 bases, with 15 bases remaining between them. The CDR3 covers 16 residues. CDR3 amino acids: CASSVEARGVSGELFF. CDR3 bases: TGTGCCAGCAGCGTAGAGGCCCGAGGGGTGTCCGGGGAGCTGTTTTTT.

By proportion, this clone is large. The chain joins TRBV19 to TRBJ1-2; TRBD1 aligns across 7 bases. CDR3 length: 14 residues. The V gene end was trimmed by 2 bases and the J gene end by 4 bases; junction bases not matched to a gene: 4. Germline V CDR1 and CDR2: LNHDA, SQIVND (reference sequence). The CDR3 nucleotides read TGTGCCAGTAGTATAAGGTCAGGGGGCTATGGCTACACCTTC. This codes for CASSIRSGGYGYTF.

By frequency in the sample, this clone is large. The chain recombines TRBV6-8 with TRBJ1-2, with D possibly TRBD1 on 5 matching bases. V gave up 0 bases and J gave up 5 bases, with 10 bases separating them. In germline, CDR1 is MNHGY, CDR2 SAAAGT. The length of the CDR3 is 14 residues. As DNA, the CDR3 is TGTGCCAGCAGTTACTCGAGACAGCGATATGGCTACACCTTC. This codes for CASSYSRQRYGYTF.

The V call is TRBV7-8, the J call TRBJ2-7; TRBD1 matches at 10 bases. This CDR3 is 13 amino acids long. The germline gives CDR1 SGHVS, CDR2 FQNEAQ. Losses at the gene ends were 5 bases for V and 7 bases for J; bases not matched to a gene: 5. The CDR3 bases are TGTGCCAGCAGCCCGACAGGGGGCCGAGAGCAGTACTTC. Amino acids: CASSPTGGREQYF. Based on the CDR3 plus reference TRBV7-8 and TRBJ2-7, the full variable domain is GAGVSQSPRYKVAKRGQDVALRCDPISGHVSLFWYQQALGQGPEFLTYFQNEAQLDKSGLPSDRFFAERPEGSVSTLKIQRTQQEDSAVYLCASSPTGGREQYFGPGTRLTVT.

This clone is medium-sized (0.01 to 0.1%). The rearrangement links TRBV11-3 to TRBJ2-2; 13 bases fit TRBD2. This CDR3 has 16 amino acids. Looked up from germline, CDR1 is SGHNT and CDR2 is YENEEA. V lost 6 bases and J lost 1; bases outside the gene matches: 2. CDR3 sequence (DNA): TGTGCCAGCAGACGGACTAGCGGGGGGAACACCGGGGAGCTGTTTTTT. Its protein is CASRRTSGGNTGELFF.

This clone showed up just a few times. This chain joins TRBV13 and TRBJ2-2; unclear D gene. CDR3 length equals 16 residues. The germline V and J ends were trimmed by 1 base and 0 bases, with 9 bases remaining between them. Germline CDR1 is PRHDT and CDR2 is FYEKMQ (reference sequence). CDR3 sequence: CASSLAYYPNTGELFF. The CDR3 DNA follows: TGTGCCAGCAGCTTAGCCTATTATCCGAACACCGGGGAGCTGTTTTTT.

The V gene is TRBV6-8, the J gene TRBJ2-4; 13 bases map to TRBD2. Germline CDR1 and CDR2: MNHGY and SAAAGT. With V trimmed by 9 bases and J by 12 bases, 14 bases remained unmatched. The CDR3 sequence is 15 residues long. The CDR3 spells CASKTSGRPTAAQYF. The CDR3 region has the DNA TGTGCCAGTAAGACTAGCGGGAGGCCCACCGCGGCTCAGTACTTC.

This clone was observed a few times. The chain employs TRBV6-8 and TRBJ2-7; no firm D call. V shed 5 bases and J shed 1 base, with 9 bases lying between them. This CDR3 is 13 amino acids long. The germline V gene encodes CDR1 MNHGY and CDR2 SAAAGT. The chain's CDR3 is CASSPTGSYEQYF. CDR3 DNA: TGTGCCAGCAGTCCCACTGGGTCCTACGAGCAGTACTTC.

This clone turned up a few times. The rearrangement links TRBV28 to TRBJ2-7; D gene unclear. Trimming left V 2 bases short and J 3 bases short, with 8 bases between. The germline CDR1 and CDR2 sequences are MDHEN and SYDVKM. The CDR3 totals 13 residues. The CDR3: CASSLQQLYEQYF. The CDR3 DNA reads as TGTGCCAGCAGTTTACAGCAGCTCTACGAGCAGTACTTC.

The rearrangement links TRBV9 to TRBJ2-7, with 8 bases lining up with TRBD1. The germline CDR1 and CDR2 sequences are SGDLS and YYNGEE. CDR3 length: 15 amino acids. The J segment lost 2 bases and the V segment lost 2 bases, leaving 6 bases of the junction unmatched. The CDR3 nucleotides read TGTGCCAGCAGCGTCGAGGACAGGGTCGCCTACGAGCAGTACTTC. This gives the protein CASSVEDRVAYEQYF.

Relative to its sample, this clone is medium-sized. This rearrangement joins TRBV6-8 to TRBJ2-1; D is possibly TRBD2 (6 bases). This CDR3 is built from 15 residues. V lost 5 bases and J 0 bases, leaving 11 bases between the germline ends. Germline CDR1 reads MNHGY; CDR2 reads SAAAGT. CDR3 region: CASSASGDSYNEQFF. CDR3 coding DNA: TGTGCCAGCAGTGCATCGGGGGACTCCTACAATGAGCAGTTCTTC.

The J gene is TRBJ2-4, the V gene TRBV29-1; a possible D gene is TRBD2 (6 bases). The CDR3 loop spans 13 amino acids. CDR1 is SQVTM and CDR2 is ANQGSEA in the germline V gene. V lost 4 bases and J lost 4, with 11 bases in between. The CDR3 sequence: CSVAGTPKNIQYF. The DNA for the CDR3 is TGCAGCGTTGCTGGGACTCCGAAAAACATTCAGTACTTC.

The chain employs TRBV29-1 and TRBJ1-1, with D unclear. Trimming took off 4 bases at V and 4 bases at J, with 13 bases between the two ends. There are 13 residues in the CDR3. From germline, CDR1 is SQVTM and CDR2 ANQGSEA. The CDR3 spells CSVVYWGGTEAFF. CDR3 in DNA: TGCAGCGTTGTGTATTGGGGAGGCACTGAAGCTTTCTTT.

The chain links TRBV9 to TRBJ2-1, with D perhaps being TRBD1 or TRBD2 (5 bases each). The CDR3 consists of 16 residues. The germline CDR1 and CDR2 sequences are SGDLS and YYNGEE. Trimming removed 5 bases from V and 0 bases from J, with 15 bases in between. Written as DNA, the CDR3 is TGTGCCAGCAGTGAAGAAGAGGGGAGCTCCTACAATGAGCAGTTCTTC. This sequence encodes CASSEEEGSSYNEQFF.

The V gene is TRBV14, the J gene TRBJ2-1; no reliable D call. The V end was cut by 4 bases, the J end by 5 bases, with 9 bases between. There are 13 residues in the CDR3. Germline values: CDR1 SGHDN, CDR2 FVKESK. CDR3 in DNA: TGTGCCAGCAGCCCTTGGGGTCACAATGAGCAGTTCTTC. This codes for CASSPWGHNEQFF.

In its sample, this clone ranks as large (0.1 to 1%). The CDR3 DNA is TGCGCCAGCAGCCTCCGGGATGACACAGATACGCAGTATTTT. It yields the protein CASSLRDDTDTQYF. The chain joins TRBV5-1 to TRBJ2-3; TRBD2 might be the D (5 bases). The germline CDR1 and CDR2 sequences are SGHRS and YFSETQ. Trimming took 4 bases from V and 2 from J, leaving 11 bases between them. The CDR3 contains 14 residues.

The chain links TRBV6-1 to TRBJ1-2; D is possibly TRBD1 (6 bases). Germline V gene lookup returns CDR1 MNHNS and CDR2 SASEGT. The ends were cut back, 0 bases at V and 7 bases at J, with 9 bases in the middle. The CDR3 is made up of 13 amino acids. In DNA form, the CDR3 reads TGTGCCAGCAGTGAAGCACAGGGACGTGGCTACACCTTC. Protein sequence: CASSEAQGRGYTF.

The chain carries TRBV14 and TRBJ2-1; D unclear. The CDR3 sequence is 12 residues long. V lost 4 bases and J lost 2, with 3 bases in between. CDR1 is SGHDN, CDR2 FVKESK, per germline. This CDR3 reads CASSRPYNEQFF. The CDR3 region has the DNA TGTGCCAGCAGCCGGCCCTACAATGAGCAGTTCTTC.